This passage covers 8 T cell receptor beta chains from one sample sequenced in a study of control samples from healthy donors and cancer patients. Method: immunoSEQ multiplex PCR; TCRdb's copy keeps in-frame clones and lacks some. Of around 130,000 clones listed, approximately 90% are singletons. Input material: blood. All receptors derive from a man aged 25 to 45 in good health.

The V call is TRBV30, the J call TRBJ1-5; no definite D call. V dropped 0 bases and J dropped 0 bases, with 6 bases sitting between them. Germline V lookup: CDR1 GTSNPN, CDR2 SVGIG (reference sequence). The CDR3 contains 14 residues. The CDR3 region has the DNA TGTGCCTGGAGTGTAGGGAATAGCAATCAGCCCCAGCATTTT. This sequence encodes CAWSVGNSNQPQHF. Full variable domain (remainder filled in from reference TRBV30 and TRBJ1-5): SQTIHQWPATLVQPVGSPLSLECTVEGTSNPNLYWYRQAAGRGLQLLFYSVGIGQISSEVPQNLSASRPQDRQFILSSKKLLLSDSGFYLCAWSVGNSNQPQHFGDGTRLSIL.

This clone came up once. The rearrangement joins TRBV5-1 to TRBJ2-5; TRBD2 matches at 14 bases. The germline gives CDR1 SGHRS, CDR2 YFSETQ. The CDR3 has 17 amino acids. Trimming removed 3 bases from V and 3 bases from J; junction bases left unmatched: 7. CDR3 DNA: TGCGCCAGCAGCTCGGTTGGGGGACTAGCGGGGGAAGAGACCCAGTACTTC. It translates to CASSSVGGLAGEETQYF.

The chain employs TRBV7-2 and TRBJ2-1, with D perhaps matching TRBD1 (6 bases). V lost 5 bases and J 5 bases, leaving 16 bases between the germline ends. CDR1 and CDR2 (germline): SGHTA, FQGNSA. The CDR3 consists of 15 residues. DNA of the CDR3: TGTGCCAGCAGCCAGACAGGTTTTTTCAACAATGAGCAGTTCTTC. It is translated as CASSQTGFFNNEQFF.

This chain's CDR3 is CASNPGTGNQPQHF. DNA of the CDR3: TGTGCCAGCAACCCCGGGACAGGGAATCAGCCCCAGCATTTT. The chain joins TRBV7-2 to TRBJ1-5, with TRBD1 matching over 9 bases. Germline-derived CDR1 and CDR2 are SGHTA and FQGNSA. V shed 7 bases, J shed 4 bases, and the junction held 5 bases outside the gene matches. The CDR3 totals 14 residues. Based on the CDR3 plus reference TRBV7-2 and TRBJ1-5, the full variable domain is GAGVSQSPSNKVTEKGKDVELRCDPISGHTALYWYRQSLGQGLEFLIYFQGNSAPDKSGLPSDRFSAERTGGSVSTLTIQRTQQEDSAVYLCASNPGTGNQPQHFGDGTRLSIL.

This chain's CDR3 is CASKRKGHERGSTDTQYF. The CDR3 nucleotides are TGTGCCAGCAAGAGAAAGGGGCACGAGCGGGGGTCCACAGATACGCAGTATTTT. The V gene is TRBV2, the J gene TRBJ2-3; 8 bases align to TRBD2. Germline CDR1 and CDR2: SNHLY and FYNNEI. The CDR3 totals 18 residues. Losses at the gene ends were 7 bases for V and 2 bases for J; bases not matched to a gene: 17. Using reference TRBV2 and TRBJ2-3 for the parts outside the CDR3, the full variable domain is EPEVTQTPSHQVTQMGQEVILRCVPISNHLYFYWYRQILGQKVEFLVSFYNNEISEKSEIFDDQFSVERPDGSNFTLKIRSTKLEDSAMYFCASKRKGHERGSTDTQYFGPGTRLTVL.

V usage is TRBV2 and J usage is TRBJ2-5, with a tentative D call TRBD2 (6 bases). Deletions cut 6 bases from V and 5 bases from J, with 13 bases between. Germline V gene data show CDR1 as SNHLY and CDR2 as FYNNEI. CDR3 length equals 13 residues. The CDR3 region is CASRRGWGETQYF. In DNA, the CDR3 is TGTGCCAGCAGGCGGGGCTGGGGGGAGACCCAGTACTTC.

The gene calls are TRBV10-3 and TRBJ1-2; possible D gene TRBD1, 5 bases. Germline assignment: CDR1 ENHRY and CDR2 SYGVKD. V was clipped by 3 bases and J by 6 bases, with 11 bases between them. The length of the CDR3 is 13 residues. CDR3 nucleotides: TGTGCCATCAGTGACAGAGGGGATCATGGCTACACCTTC. The encoded protein is CAISDRGDHGYTF.

The V call is TRBV30, the J call TRBJ1-2; 8 nucleotides line up with TRBD1. From germline, CDR1 is GTSNPN and CDR2 SVGIG (reference sequence). V lost 2 bases, J lost 4 bases, and 9 bases stayed unmatched. The CDR3 sequence is 15 residues long. CDR3 region: CAWSSNQGARYGYTF. As DNA, the CDR3 is TGTGCCTGGAGTTCAAACCAGGGGGCGCGCTATGGCTACACCTTC.